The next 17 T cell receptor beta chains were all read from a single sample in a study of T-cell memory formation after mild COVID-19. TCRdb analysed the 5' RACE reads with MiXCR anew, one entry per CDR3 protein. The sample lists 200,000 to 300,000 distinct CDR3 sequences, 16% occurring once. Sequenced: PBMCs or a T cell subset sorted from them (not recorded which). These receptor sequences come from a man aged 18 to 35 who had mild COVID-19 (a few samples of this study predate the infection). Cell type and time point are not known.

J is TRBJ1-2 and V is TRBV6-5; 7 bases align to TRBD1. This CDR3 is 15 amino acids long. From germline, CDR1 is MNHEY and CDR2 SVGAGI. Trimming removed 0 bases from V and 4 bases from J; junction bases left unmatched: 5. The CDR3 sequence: CASSYSGGSSYGYTF. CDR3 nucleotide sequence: TGTGCCAGCAGTTACTCAGGGGGCAGTAGCTATGGCTACACCTTC.

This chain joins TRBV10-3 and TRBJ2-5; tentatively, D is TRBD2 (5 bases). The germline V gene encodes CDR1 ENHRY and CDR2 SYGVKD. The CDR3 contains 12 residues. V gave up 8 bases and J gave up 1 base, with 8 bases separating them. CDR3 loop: CAIRGSQETQYF. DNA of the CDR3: TGTGCCATCCGCGGGTCCCAAGAGACCCAGTACTTC.

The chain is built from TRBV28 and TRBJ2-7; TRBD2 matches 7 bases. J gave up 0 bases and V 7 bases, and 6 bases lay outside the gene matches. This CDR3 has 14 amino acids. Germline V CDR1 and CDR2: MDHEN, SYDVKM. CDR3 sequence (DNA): TGTGCCAGCATCGCTAGCGGAAGCTCCTACGAGCAGTACGTC. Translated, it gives CASIASGSSYEQYV.

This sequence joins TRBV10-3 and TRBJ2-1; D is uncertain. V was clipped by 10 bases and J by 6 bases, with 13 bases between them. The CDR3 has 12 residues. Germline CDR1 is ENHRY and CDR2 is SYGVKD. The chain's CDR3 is CATSGAGNEQFF. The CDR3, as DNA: TGTGCCACGAGTGGCGCCGGCAATGAGCAGTTCTTC.

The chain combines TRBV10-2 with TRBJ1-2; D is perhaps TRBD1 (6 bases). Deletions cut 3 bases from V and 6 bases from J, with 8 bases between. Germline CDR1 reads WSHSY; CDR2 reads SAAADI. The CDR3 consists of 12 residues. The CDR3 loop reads CASSEGGNGYTF. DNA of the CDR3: TGCGCCAGCAGTGAAGGGGGGAATGGCTACACCTTC.

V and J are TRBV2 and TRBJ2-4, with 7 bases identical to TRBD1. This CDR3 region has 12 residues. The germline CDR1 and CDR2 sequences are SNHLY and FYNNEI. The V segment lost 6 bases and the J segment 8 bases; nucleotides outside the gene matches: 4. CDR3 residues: CASRDDRDIQYF. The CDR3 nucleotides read TGTGCCAGCAGAGACGACAGGGACATTCAGTACTTC.

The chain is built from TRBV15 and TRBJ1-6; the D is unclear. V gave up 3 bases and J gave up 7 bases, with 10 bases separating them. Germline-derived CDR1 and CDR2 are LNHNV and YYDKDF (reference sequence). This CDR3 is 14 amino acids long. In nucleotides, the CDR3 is TGTGCCACCAGCAGTCTAGGAGGGAATTCACCCCTCCACTTT. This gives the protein CATSSLGGNSPLHF.

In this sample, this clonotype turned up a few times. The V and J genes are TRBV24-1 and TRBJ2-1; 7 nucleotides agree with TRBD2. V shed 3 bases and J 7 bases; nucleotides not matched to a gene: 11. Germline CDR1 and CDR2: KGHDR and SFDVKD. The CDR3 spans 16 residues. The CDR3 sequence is CATSDPIRTRGNEQFF. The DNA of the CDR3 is TGTGCCACCAGTGATCCAATCAGGACTAGAGGGAATGAGCAGTTCTTC.

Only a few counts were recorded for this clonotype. This CDR3 reads CASSIAGTGYGVTEAFF. CDR3 sequence (DNA): TGTGCCAGCAGCATCGCCGGGACAGGGTACGGCGTCACTGAAGCTTTCTTT. The chain is built from TRBV7-9 and TRBJ1-1, with TRBD1 matching over 9 bases. CDR3 size: 17 residues. Germline assignment: CDR1 SEHNR and CDR2 FQNEAQ (reference sequence). V was clipped by 5 bases and J by 4 bases; unmatched bases: 14. Based on the CDR3 plus reference TRBV7-9 and TRBJ1-1, the full variable domain is DTGVSQNPRHKITKRGQNVTFRCDPISEHNRLYWYRQTLGQGPEFLTYFQNEAQLEKSRLLSDRFSAERPKGSFSTLEIQRTEQGDSAMYLCASSIAGTGYGVTEAFFGQGTRLTVV.

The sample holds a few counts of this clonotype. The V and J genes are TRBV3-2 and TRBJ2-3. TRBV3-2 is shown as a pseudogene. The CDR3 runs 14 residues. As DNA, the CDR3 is TGTGCCAGCAGCCAAGGTCAGGCACGAGATACGCAGTATTTT. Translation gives CASSQGQARDTQYF.

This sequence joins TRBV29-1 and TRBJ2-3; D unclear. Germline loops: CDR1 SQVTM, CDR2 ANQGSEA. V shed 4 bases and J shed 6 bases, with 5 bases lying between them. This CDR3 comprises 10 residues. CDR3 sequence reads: CSVGDDTQYF. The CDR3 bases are TGCAGCGTTGGCGACGATACGCAGTATTTT.

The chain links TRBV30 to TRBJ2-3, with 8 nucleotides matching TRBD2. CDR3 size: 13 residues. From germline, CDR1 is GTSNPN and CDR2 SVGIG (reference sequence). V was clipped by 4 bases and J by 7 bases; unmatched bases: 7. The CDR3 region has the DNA TGTGCCTGGATGAGCCGGGAGGGATATACGCAGTATTTT. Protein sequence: CAWMSREGYTQYF.

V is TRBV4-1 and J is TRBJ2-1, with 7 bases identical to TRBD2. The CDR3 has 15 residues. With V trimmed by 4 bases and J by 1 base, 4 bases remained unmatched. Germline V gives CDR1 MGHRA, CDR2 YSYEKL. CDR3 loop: CASSRLAESYNEQFF. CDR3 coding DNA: TGCGCCAGCAGCCGCCTAGCGGAGTCCTACAATGAGCAGTTCTTC.

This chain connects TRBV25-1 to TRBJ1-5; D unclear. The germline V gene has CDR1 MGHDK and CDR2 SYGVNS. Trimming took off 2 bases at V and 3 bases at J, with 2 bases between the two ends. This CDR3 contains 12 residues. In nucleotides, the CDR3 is TGTGCCAGCAGTGAAGCCAATCAGCCCCAGCATTTT. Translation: CASSEANQPQHF.

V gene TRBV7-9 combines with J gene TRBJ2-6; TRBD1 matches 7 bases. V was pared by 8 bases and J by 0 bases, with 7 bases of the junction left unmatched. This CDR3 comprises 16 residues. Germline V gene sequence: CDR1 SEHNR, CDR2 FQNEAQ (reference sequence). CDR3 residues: CASQQQGSSGANVLTF. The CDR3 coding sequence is TGTGCCAGCCAACAACAGGGGTCCTCTGGGGCCAACGTCCTGACTTTC. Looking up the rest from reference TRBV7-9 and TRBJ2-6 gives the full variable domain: DTGVSQNPRHKITKRGQNVTFRCDPISEHNRLYWYRQTLGQGPEFLTYFQNEAQLEKSRLLSDRFSAERPKGSFSTLEIQRTEQGDSAMYLCASQQQGSSGANVLTFGAGSRLTVL.

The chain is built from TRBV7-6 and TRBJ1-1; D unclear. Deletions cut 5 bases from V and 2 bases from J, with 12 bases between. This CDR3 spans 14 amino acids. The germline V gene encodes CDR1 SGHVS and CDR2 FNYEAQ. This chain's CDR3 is CASSLGRSNTEAFF. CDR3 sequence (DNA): TGTGCCAGCAGCCTAGGCAGGTCTAACACTGAAGCTTTCTTT.

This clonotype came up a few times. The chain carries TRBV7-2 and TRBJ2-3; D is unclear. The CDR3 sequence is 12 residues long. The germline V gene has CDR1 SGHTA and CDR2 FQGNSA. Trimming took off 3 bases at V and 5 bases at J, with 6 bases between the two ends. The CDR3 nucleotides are TGTGCCAGCAGCTTTAGATTAGATACGCAGTATTTT. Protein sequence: CASSFRLDTQYF.